This T cell receptor (beta chain) was observed in a study of shared clonotypes between healthy human individuals. The data were produced by immunoSEQ multiplex PCR, yet TCRdb's version contains in-frame clones alone and is incomplete. The sample holds about 1 million clones, 75% seen once. The TCR originated in a man between 18 and 29 years old in good health. The specimen sequenced was memory CD4+ T cells sorted from blood. Stated subset: CD45RA-negative fraction.

The CDR3 sequence is CASSPKATNYGYTF. CDR3 sequence (DNA): TGTGCCAGCAGCCCCAAAGCCACTAACTATGGCTACACCTTC. This chain uses TRBV7-9 with TRBJ1-2; D is unclear. Trimming left V 5 bases short and J 0 bases short, with 10 bases between. Germline loops: CDR1 SEHNR, CDR2 FQNEAQ (reference sequence). The CDR3 spans 14 residues. The entire variable domain, with the rest obtained from reference TRBV7-9 and TRBJ1-2, is as follows: DTGVSQNPRHKITKRGQNVTFRCDPISEHNRLYWYRQTLGQGPEFLTYFQNEAQLEKSRLLSDRFSAERPKGSFSTLEIQRTEQGDSAMYLCASSPKATNYGYTFGSGTRLTVV.